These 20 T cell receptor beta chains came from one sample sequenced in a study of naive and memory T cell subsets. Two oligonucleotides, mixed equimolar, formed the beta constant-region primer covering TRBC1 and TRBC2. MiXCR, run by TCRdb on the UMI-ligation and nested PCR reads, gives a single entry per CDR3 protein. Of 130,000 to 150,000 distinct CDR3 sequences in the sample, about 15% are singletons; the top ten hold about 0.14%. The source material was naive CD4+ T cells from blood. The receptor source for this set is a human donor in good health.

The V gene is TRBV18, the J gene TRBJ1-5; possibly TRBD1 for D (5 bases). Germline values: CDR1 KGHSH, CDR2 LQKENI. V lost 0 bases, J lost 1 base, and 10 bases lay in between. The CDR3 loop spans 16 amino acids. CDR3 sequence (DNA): TGTGCCAGCTCACCACCCGGGGCCAGGAGCAATCAGCCCCAGCATTTT. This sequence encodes CASSPPGARSNQPQHF. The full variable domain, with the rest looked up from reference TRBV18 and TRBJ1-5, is NAGVMQNPRHLVRRRGQEARLRCSPMKGHSHVYWYRQLPEEGLKFMVYLQKENIIDESGMPKERFSAEFPKEGPSILRIQQVVRGDSAAYFCASSPPGARSNQPQHFGDGTRLSIL.

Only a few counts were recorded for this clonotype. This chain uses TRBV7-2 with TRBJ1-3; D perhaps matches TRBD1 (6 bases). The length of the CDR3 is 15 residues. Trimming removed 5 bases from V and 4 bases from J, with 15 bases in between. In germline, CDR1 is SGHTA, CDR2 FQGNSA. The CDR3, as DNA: TGTGCCAGCAGCCTAGTCGGGGGCGGAGGAAACACCATATATTTT. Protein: CASSLVGGGGNTIYF.

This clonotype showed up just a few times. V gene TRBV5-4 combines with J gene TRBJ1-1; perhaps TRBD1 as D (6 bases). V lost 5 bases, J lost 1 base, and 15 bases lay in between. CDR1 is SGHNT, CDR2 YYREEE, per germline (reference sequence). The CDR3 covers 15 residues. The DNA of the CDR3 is TGTGCCAGCAGTCTGGGGGGCAGGCAGAACACTGAAGCTTTCTTT. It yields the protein CASSLGGRQNTEAFF. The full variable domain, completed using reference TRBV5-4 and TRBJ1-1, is ETGVTQSPTHLIKTRGQQVTLRCSSQSGHNTVSWYQQALGQGPQFIFQYYREEENGRGNFPPRFSGLQFPNYSSELNVNALELDDSALYLCASSLGGRQNTEAFFGQGTRLTVV.

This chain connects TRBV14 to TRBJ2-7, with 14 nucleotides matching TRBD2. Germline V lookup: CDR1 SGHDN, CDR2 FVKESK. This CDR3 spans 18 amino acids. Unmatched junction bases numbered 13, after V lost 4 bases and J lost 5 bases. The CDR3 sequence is CASSRSMGLAGVDHEQYF. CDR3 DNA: TGTGCCAGCAGCCGGTCGATGGGACTAGCGGGAGTCGACCACGAGCAGTACTTC.

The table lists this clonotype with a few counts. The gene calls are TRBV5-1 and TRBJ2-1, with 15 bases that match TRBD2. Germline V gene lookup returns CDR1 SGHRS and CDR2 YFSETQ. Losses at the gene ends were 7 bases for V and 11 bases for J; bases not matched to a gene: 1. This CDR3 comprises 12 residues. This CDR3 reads CASGTSGRQQFF. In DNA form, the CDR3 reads TGCGCCAGCGGGACTAGCGGGAGGCAGCAGTTCTTC.

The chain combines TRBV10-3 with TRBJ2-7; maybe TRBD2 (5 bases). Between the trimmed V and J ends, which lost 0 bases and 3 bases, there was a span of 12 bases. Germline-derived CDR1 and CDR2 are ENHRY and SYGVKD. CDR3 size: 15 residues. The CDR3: CAISESAGGFYEQYF. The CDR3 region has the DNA TGTGCCATCAGTGAGTCGGCAGGCGGGTTCTACGAGCAGTACTTC.

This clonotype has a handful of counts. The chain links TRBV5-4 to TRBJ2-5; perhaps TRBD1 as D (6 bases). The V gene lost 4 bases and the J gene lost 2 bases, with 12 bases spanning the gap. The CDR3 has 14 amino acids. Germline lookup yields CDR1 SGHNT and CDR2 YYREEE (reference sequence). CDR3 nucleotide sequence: TGTGCCAGCAGCGTCACAGGGATTCAAGAGACCCAGTACTTC. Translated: CASSVTGIQETQYF.

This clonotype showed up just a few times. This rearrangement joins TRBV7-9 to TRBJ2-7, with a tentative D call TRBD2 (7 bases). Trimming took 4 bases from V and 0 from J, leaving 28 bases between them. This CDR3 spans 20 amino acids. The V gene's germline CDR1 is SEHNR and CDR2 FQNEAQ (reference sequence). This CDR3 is CASSSDHSRGGGPSSYEQYF. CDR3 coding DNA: TGTGCCAGCAGCTCAGACCACTCAAGAGGCGGGGGCCCGAGCTCCTACGAGCAGTACTTC.

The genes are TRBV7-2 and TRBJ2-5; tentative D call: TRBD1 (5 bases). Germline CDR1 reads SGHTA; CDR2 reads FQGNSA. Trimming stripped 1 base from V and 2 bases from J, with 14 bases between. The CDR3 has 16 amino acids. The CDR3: CASSLGSRAGQETQYF. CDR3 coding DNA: TGTGCCAGCAGCTTAGGATCCAGGGCCGGACAAGAGACCCAGTACTTC. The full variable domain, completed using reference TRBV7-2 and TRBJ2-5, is GAGVSQSPSNKVTEKGKDVELRCDPISGHTALYWYRQSLGQGLEFLIYFQGNSAPDKSGLPSDRFSAERTGGSVSTLTIQRTQQEDSAVYLCASSLGSRAGQETQYFGPGTRLLVL.

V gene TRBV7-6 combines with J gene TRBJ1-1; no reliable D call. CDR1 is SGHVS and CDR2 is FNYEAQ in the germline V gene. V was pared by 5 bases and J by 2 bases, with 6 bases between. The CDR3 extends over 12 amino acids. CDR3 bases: TGTGCCAGCAGCGATCTCAACACTGAAGCTTTCTTT. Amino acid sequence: CASSDLNTEAFF. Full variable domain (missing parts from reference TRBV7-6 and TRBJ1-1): GAGVSQSPRYKVTKRGQDVALRCDPISGHVSLYWYRQALGQGPEFLTYFNYEAQQDKSGLPNDRFSAERPEGSISTLTIQRTEQRDSAMYRCASSDLNTEAFFGQGTRLTVV.

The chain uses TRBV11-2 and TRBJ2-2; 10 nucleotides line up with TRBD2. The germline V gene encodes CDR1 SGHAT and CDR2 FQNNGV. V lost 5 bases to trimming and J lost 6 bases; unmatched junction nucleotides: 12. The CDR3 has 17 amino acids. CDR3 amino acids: CASSLQRSGRLAGELFF. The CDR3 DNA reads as TGTGCCAGCAGCCTCCAGCGTAGCGGGAGGCTAGCCGGGGAGCTGTTTTTT.

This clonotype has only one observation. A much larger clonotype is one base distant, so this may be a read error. The CDR3 loop reads CASSTLSGNANEQFF. CDR3 bases: TGTGCCAGTAGTACACTTAGCGGGAATGCCAATGAGCAGTTCTTC. The chain combines TRBV19 with TRBJ2-1; 8 positions match TRBD2. This CDR3 region has 15 residues. Germline V gene lookup returns CDR1 LNHDA and CDR2 SQIVND (reference sequence). V dropped 4 bases and J dropped 6; count of bases not matched to a gene: 8. The whole variable domain, remainder taken from reference TRBV19 and TRBJ2-1, is DGGITQSPKYLFRKEGQNVTLSCEQNLNHDAMYWYRQDPGQGLRLIYYSQIVNDFQKGDIAEGYSVSREKKESFPLTVTSAQKNPTAFYLCASSTLSGNANEQFFGPGTRLTVL.

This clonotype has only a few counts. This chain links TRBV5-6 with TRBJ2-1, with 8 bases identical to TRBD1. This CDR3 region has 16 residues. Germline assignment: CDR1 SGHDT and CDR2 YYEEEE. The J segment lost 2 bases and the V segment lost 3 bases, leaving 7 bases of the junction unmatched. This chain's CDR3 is CASSSGTGETYNEQFF. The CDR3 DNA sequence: TGTGCCAGCAGCTCGGGGACAGGAGAGACCTACAATGAGCAGTTCTTC.

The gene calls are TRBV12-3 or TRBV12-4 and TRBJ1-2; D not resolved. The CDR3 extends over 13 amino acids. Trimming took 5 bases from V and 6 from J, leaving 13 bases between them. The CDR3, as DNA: TGTGCCAGCAGTCCCCCAGGAGACCATGGCTACACCTTC. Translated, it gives CASSPPGDHGYTF.

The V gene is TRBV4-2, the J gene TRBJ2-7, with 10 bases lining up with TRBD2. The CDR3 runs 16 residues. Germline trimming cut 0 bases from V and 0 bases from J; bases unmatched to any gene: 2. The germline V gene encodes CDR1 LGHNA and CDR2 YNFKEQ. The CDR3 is CASSQDSSGSSYEQYF. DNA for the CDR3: TGTGCCAGCAGCCAAGACTCTAGCGGGAGCTCCTACGAGCAGTACTTC.

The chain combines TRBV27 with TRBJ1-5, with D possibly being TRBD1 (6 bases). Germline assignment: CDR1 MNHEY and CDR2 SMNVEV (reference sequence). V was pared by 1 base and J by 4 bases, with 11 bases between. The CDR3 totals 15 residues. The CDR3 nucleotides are TGTGCCAGCAGTTTATTCAGGGGTGGTAATCAGCCCCAGCATTTT. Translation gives CASSLFRGGNQPQHF.

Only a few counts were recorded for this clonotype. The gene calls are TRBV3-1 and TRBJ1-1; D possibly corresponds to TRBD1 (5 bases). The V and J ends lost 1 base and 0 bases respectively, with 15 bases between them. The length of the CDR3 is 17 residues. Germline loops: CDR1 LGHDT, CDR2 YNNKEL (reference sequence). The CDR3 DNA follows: TGTGCCAGCAGCCAAGCGGCAGGGCGCGTTGTGAACACTGAAGCTTTCTTT. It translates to CASSQAAGRVVNTEAFF.

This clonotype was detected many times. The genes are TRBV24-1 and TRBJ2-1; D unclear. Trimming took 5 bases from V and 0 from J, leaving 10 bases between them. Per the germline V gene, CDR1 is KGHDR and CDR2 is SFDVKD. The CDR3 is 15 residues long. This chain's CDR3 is CATSAAQSSYNEQFF. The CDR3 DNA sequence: TGTGCCACCAGTGCCGCCCAGAGCTCCTACAATGAGCAGTTCTTC.

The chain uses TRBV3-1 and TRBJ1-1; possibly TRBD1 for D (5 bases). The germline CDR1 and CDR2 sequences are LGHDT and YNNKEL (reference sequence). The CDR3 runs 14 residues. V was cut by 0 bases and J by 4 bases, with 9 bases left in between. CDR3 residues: CASSQDQGGTEAFF. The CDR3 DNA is TGTGCCAGCAGCCAAGATCAGGGCGGCACTGAAGCTTTCTTT.

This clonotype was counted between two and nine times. The CDR3 coding sequence is TGTGCCAGCAGCTTATTCACGGGGATTGAGGGCGAGCAGTACTTC. It codes for CASSLFTGIEGEQYF. The chain uses TRBV7-2 and TRBJ2-7; maybe TRBD2 (5 bases). V dropped 2 bases and J dropped 6 bases, with 17 bases sitting between them. This CDR3 region has 15 residues. Looked up from germline, CDR1 is SGHTA and CDR2 is FQGNSA. Based on the CDR3 plus reference TRBV7-2 and TRBJ2-7, the full variable domain is GAGVSQSPSNKVTEKGKDVELRCDPISGHTALYWYRQSLGQGLEFLIYFQGNSAPDKSGLPSDRFSAERTGGSVSTLTIQRTQQEDSAVYLCASSLFTGIEGEQYFGPGTRLTVT.